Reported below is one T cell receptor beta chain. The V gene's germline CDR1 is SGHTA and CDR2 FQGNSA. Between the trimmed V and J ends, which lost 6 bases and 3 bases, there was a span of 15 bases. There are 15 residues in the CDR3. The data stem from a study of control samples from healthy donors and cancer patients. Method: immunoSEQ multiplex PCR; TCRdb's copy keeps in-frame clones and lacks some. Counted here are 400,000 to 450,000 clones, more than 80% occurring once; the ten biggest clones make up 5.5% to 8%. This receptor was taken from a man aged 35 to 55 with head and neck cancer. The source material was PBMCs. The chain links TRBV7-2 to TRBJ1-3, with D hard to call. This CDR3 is CASSQATWSGNTIYF. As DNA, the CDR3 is TGTGCCAGCAGTCAAGCCACGTGGAGTGGAAACACCATATATTTT.